The 6 T cell receptor beta chains reported below all come from one sample, sequenced in a study of blood T cells in healthy people across ages. Combining a sample-barcoded 5' primer with a J-beta primer mix, a second PCR ran for roughly 6 to 11 cycles. TCRdb re-called the 5' RACE reads through MiXCR, storing one row per CDR3 protein. This repertoire shows 900,000 to 950,000 distinct CDR3 sequences, 25% to 35% found once; its top ten account for approximately 10%. These data also featured in a second study, about T cells of mothers and their children.

The sequencing input was blood. These receptors were taken from a woman in her forties in good health.

This clonotype has only a few counts. This rearrangement joins TRBV7-9 to TRBJ2-2, with D perhaps TRBD2 (5 bases). V lost 1 base to trimming and J lost 4 bases, with 13 bases between them. The V gene's germline CDR1 is SEHNR and CDR2 FQNEAQ (reference sequence). This CDR3 is 16 amino acids long. CDR3 nucleotide sequence: TGTGCCAGCAGCTTAGTGCCAGCGGAGAGCACCGGGGAGCTGTTTTTT. This translates into CASSLVPAESTGELFF.

The table lists this clonotype with a few counts. CDR3 protein: CASSLRTGNLPNEQFF. CDR3 nucleotide sequence: TGTGCCAGCAGCCTGAGGACAGGTAACCTTCCAAATGAGCAGTTCTTC. The J gene is TRBJ2-1, the V gene TRBV3-1, with TRBD1 matching over 7 bases. Per the germline V gene, CDR1 is LGHDT and CDR2 is YNNKEL (reference sequence). This CDR3 contains 16 residues. With 4 bases clipped from V and 7 bases from J, the junction kept 13 bases outside the gene matches.

CDR3 sequence reads: CASSSRTESYNEQYF. CDR3 bases: TGTGCCAGCAGTTCAAGGACAGAAAGCTACAATGAGCAGTACTTC. The V gene is TRBV12-3 or TRBV12-4, the J gene TRBJ2-1, with D possibly TRBD1 on 6 matching bases. The tail of the sequence fits TRBJ2-7 better, so the J call may be wrong. This CDR3 has 15 residues.

The chain is built from TRBV6-2 or TRBV6-3 and TRBJ2-1, with TRBD2 as a possible D gene (5 bases). The CDR3 is 16 residues long. The ends were cut back, 5 bases at V and 8 bases at J, with 22 bases in the middle. Germline CDR1 and CDR2: MNHEY and SVGEGT. CDR3: CASSPLALGFGDEQFF. The DNA for the CDR3 is TGTGCCAGCAGTCCGCTAGCCTTGGGCTTTGGGGATGAGCAGTTCTTC.

This clonotype was detected many times. The V gene is TRBV9, the J gene TRBJ1-1, with D perhaps matching TRBD1 (6 bases). V was cut by 3 bases and J by 3 bases, with 9 bases left in between. The germline CDR1 and CDR2 sequences are SGDLS and YYNGEE. This CDR3 region has 13 residues. The CDR3 here is CASSDYRDTEAFF. DNA for the CDR3: TGTGCCAGCAGCGACTACAGGGACACTGAAGCTTTCTTT.

This chain joins TRBV6-1 and TRBJ2-2; 11 bases map to TRBD1. Germline CDR1 reads MNHNS; CDR2 reads SASEGT. The junction had 8 bases not matched to a gene; V was cut back by 0 bases and J by 8 bases. CDR3 length: 17 amino acids. This chain's CDR3 is CASSEAWTGGGTGELFF. The CDR3 DNA follows: TGTGCCAGCAGTGAAGCGTGGACAGGGGGCGGGACGGGGGAGCTGTTTTTT.